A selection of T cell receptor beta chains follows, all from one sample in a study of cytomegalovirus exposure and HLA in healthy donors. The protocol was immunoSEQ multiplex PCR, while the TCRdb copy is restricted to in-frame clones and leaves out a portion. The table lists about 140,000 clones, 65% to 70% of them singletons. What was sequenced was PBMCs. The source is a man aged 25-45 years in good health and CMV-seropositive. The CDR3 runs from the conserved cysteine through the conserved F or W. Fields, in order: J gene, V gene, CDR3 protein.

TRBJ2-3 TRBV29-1 CSVERAGGPSDTQYF
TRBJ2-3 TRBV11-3 CASSLGAGSTDTQYF
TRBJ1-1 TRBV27 CASSLGWSTEAFF
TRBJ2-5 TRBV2 CASTRRDRAGGEQYF
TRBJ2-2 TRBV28 CASRSSGRGAGELFF
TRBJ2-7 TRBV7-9 CASSRPGHSSYEQYF
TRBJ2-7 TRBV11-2 CASSPLYREQYF
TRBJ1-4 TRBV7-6 CASSQGEPGKLFF
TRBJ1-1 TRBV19 CASSVTGANTEAFF
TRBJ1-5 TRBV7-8 CASSLLRTGGNQPQHF
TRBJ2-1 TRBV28 CASSLLLAGLNEQFF
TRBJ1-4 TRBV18 CASSPSGATNEKLFF
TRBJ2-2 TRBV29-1 CSVEGPQGWAGELFF
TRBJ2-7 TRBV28 CASSSRTGLNYEQYF
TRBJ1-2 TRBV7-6 CASSPQGQEVTYGYTF
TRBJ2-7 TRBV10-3 CAISEPDRANYEQYF
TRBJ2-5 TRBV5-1 CASSPGLARETQYF
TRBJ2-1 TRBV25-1 CASKTPGTSYNEQFF
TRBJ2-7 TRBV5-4 CASSETSGHSYEQYF
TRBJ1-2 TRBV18 CASSPADRSYGYTF
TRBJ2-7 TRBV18 CASSPTAASGGGSEQYF
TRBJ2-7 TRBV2 CASSESGPSYEQYF
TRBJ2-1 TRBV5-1 CASSLTESSYNEQFF
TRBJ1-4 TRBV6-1 CASSESRQFRGYEKLFF
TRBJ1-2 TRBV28 CASSPNLGQSNYGYTF
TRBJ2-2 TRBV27 CASSSSPGELFF
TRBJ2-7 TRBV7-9 CASSPGSEQYF
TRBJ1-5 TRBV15 CATSGDREYSNQPQHF
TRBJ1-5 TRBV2 CASSADGSNQPQHF
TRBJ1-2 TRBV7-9 CASRTSYGGLGYGYTF
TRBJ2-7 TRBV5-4 CASSFSGRSYGEQYF
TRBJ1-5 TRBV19 CASRGGQSLDSNQPQHF
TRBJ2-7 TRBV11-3 CASSPWTGATYEQYF
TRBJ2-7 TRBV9 CASSVGGAGAAQYF
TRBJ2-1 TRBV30 CAYLEGDLRNEQFF
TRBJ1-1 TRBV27 CASGWELDRGLEAFF
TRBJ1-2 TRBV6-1 CASIKDRVLNYGYTF
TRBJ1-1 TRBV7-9 CASSRPGQMNTEAFF
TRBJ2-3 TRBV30 CAWSVGGSSGREADTQYF
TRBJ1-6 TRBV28 CASRPIDSGSYNSPLHF
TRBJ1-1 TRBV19 CASSTEGTGRTEAFF
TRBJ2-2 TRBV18 CASSPRTGDTGELFF
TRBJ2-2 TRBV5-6 CASSFVAAGNTGELFF
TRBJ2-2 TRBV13 CASMTRQLETGELFF
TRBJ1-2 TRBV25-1 CATGTGNYGYTF
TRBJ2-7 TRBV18 CASSHGGTSGSYEQYF
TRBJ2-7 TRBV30 CAWSWGLAGGGYEQYF
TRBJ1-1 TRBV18 CASSPPGSMNTEAFF
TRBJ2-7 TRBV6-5 CASSSHSGSYEQYF
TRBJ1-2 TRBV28 CASSTIGTGTDGYTF